The 23 T cell receptor beta chains given below trace back to one sample, sequenced in a study of blood T cell repertoires in COVID-19. The method was immunoSEQ multiplex PCR; TCRdb's version includes in-frame clones alone and lacks a portion of them. The sample shows around 110,000 clones, approximately 82% of them seen only once. Sequencing used peripheral blood. The receptors originated from a man aged 65 to 85 with active or convalescent COVID-19.

The chain couples TRBV27 to TRBJ1-2; D is undetermined. Looked up from germline, CDR1 is MNHEY and CDR2 is SMNVEV (reference sequence). V lost 7 bases and J lost 13, with 13 bases in between. The CDR3 has 10 residues. CDR3 DNA sequence: TGTGCCAGCACCGCCTTCGGAGGCACCTTC. Its protein is CASTAFGGTF.

The V and J genes are TRBV5-1 and TRBJ1-3, with no clear D. This CDR3 contains 17 residues. Germline CDR1 is SGHRS and CDR2 is YFSETQ. V lost 0 bases to trimming and J lost 5 bases, with 18 bases between them. CDR3 loop: CASSLGKDIAGRNTIYF. DNA of the CDR3: TGCGCCAGCAGCTTGGGGAAAGATATCGCAGGAAGAAACACCATATATTTT.

This clone appeared a few times. The sample carries other DNA sequences with the same CDR3. J is TRBJ2-7 and V is TRBV6-5; TRBD2 is a possible D gene (5 bases). CDR1 and CDR2 (germline): MNHEY, SVGAGI. Trimming removed 6 bases at V and 2 bases at J, with 14 bases between. The CDR3 sequence is 14 residues long. As DNA, the CDR3 is TGTGCCAGCAGGAAGGGAGCAGGCCCCTACGAGCAGTACTTC. Residues: CASRKGAGPYEQYF.

This chain joins TRBV12-5 and TRBJ2-5, with TRBD1 identical over 9 bases. The germline CDR1 and CDR2 sequences are LGHNT and FRNRAP. Trimming removed 6 bases from V and 4 bases from J; junction bases left unmatched: 9. The CDR3 covers 15 residues. The CDR3 nucleotides are TGTGCTAGTGGCTCTGGACAGGGGATGGGAGAGACCCAGTACTTC. It codes for CASGSGQGMGETQYF.

This clone occurred a few times. The genes are TRBV5-1 and TRBJ2-3, with 7 bases fitting TRBD2. CDR3 length: 14 residues. The V gene's germline CDR1 is SGHRS and CDR2 YFSETQ. The junction had 7 bases not matched to a gene; V was cut back by 4 bases and J by 5 bases. DNA for the CDR3: TGCGCCAGCAGCGTGGGCAGGGAGGGAGATACGCAGTATTTT. It is translated as CASSVGREGDTQYF. The complete variable domain, with remaining parts taken from reference TRBV5-1 and TRBJ2-3, reads KAGVTQTPRYLIKTRGQQVTLSCSPISGHRSVSWYQQTPGQGLQFLFEYFSETQRNKGNFPGRFSGRQFSNSRSEMNVSTLELGDSALYLCASSVGREGDTQYFGPGTRLTVL.

The CDR3 DNA reads as TGTGCCAGCACCCCTAGCGGGAGGGCGAACACCGGGGAGCTGTTTTTT. Translated: CASTPSGRANTGELFF. This chain connects TRBV6-2 or TRBV6-3 to TRBJ2-2, with 12 bases that match TRBD2. The V gene's germline CDR1 is MNHEY and CDR2 SVGEGT. With V trimmed by 7 bases and J by 0 bases, 3 bases remained unmatched. CDR3 length: 16 residues.

The J gene is TRBJ1-1, the V gene TRBV5-1; a possible D gene is TRBD1 (6 bases). The V end lost 0 bases, the J end lost 11 bases, and 11 bases lay between the germline ends. The CDR3 runs to 12 residues. Germline CDR1 SGHRS, CDR2 YFSETQ. In DNA form, the CDR3 reads TGCGCCAGCAGCTTGGACAGGGTTGGGGCTTTCTTT. Its translation: CASSLDRVGAFF.

This chain connects TRBV2 to TRBJ1-2; TRBD1 might be the D (5 bases). This CDR3 comprises 13 residues. The germline gives CDR1 SNHLY, CDR2 FYNNEI. The V and J ends lost 0 bases and 4 bases respectively, with 6 bases between them. The CDR3, as DNA: TGTGCCAGCAGTGAAGCGGGGGGCTATGGCTACACCTTC. It translates to CASSEAGGYGYTF.

The chain couples TRBV7-9 to TRBJ1-3, with D perhaps TRBD1 (6 bases). The V end lost 4 bases, the J end lost 4 bases, and 11 bases lay between the germline ends. The germline gives CDR1 SEHNR, CDR2 FQNEAQ (reference sequence). CDR3 length: 14 amino acids. The CDR3 reads CASSSGTTGNTIYF. CDR3 sequence (DNA): TGTGCCAGCAGCTCGGGGACAACCGGAAACACCATATATTTT. The complete variable domain, with remaining parts taken from reference TRBV7-9 and TRBJ1-3, reads DTGVSQNPRHKITKRGQNVTFRCDPISEHNRLYWYRQTLGQGPEFLTYFQNEAQLEKSRLLSDRFSAERPKGSFSTLEIQRTEQGDSAMYLCASSSGTTGNTIYFGEGSWLTVV.

The V gene is TRBV11-3, the J gene TRBJ2-5; no clear D. CDR1 is SGHNT and CDR2 is YENEEA in the germline V gene. The CDR3 loop spans 14 amino acids. The ends were cut back, 2 bases at V and 3 bases at J, with 10 bases in the middle. CDR3 protein: CASSLFFAKETQYF. The CDR3 nucleotides read TGTGCCAGCAGCTTATTTTTTGCGAAAGAGACCCAGTACTTC.

The gene calls are TRBV29-1 and TRBJ2-7; a possible D gene is TRBD1 (8 bases). Trimming removed 7 bases from V and 2 bases from J, with 18 bases in between. The CDR3 is made up of 14 amino acids. In germline, CDR1 is SQVTM, CDR2 ANQGSEA. CDR3 in DNA: TGCAGCGATAAGGACAGGGAGGGACCCTACGAGCAGTACTTC. It specifies CSDKDREGPYEQYF.

V usage is TRBV5-4 and J usage is TRBJ2-3; 7 bases line up with TRBD1. Per germline, CDR1 SGHNT and CDR2 YYREEE (reference sequence). The trim removed 3 bases at V and 4 bases at J, leaving 8 bases unmatched. The CDR3 contains 15 residues. The CDR3 DNA sequence: TGTGCCAGCAGCTCCAACAGGGGCGGATCAGATACGCAGTATTTT. Protein sequence: CASSSNRGGSDTQYF. The full variable domain, rest sourced from reference TRBV5-4 and TRBJ2-3, is ETGVTQSPTHLIKTRGQQVTLRCSSQSGHNTVSWYQQALGQGPQFIFQYYREEENGRGNFPPRFSGLQFPNYSSELNVNALELDDSALYLCASSSNRGGSDTQYFGPGTRLTVL.

This chain links TRBV7-9 with TRBJ1-2; D perhaps matches TRBD1 (6 bases). The CDR3 runs to 17 residues. The V gene lost 1 base and the J gene lost 4 bases, with 19 bases spanning the gap. Per the germline V gene, CDR1 is SEHNR and CDR2 is FQNEAQ (reference sequence). The CDR3 reads CASSLGLRDKETYGYTF. DNA of the CDR3: TGTGCCAGCAGCTTAGGACTCCGGGACAAGGAGACCTATGGCTACACCTTC.

This chain uses TRBV11-3 with TRBJ2-7, with 9 nucleotides matching TRBD1. Germline assignment: CDR1 SGHNT and CDR2 YENEEA. V lost 1 base to trimming and J lost 3 bases; unmatched junction nucleotides: 7. The CDR3 totals 16 residues. This chain's CDR3 is CASSLGSGTGLYEQYF. CDR3 nucleotides: TGTGCCAGCAGCTTAGGCTCCGGGACAGGGCTCTACGAGCAGTACTTC.

The J gene is TRBJ2-3, the V gene TRBV2; D may be TRBD1 (8 bases). V gave up 6 bases and J gave up 12 bases, with 19 bases separating them. The V gene's germline CDR1 is SNHLY and CDR2 FYNNEI. The CDR3 length is 13 residues. The CDR3 here is CASRGGQGGAQYF. The CDR3 region has the DNA TGTGCCAGCAGGGGAGGACAGGGAGGGGCTCAGTATTTT.

At least ten counts were recorded for this clone. Additional DNA sequences in this sample encode the identical CDR3. CDR3 sequence (DNA): TGTGCCAGCTCACCAGGACTAGCGGGAAGCACAGATACGCAGTATTTT. Translated, it gives CASSPGLAGSTDTQYF. This chain joins TRBV18 and TRBJ2-3; TRBD2 agrees at 12 bases. The germline gives CDR1 KGHSH, CDR2 LQKENI. V lost 2 bases and J lost 0; bases outside the gene matches: 0. The CDR3 is made up of 16 amino acids.

The chain combines TRBV9 with TRBJ2-3; 8 nucleotides line up with TRBD1. This CDR3 is built from 16 residues. The germline V gene encodes CDR1 SGDLS and CDR2 YYNGEE. The V gene end was trimmed by 0 bases and the J gene end by 0 bases; junction bases not matched to a gene: 3. The CDR3, as DNA: TGTGCCAGCAGCGTAGCAGGGGGCTTTAGCACAGATACGCAGTATTTT. Translated, it gives CASSVAGGFSTDTQYF.

The rearrangement links TRBV29-1 to TRBJ1-5; no definite D call. Germline assignment: CDR1 SQVTM and CDR2 ANQGSEA. Trimming left V 4 bases short and J 4 bases short, with 8 bases between. The CDR3 runs 12 residues. The CDR3 reads CSVVSGNQPQHF. The CDR3 nucleotides read TGCAGCGTTGTATCGGGGAATCAGCCCCAGCATTTT.

The chain uses TRBV30 and TRBJ1-3; D gene ambiguous. The germline V and J ends were trimmed by 0 bases and 0 bases, with 3 bases remaining between them. Germline CDR1 is GTSNPN and CDR2 is SVGIG (reference sequence). This CDR3 has 13 amino acids. The CDR3 DNA follows: TGTGCCTGGAGTGTCCACTCTGGAAACACCATATATTTT. Its protein is CAWSVHSGNTIYF.

DNA of the CDR3: TGTGCCAGCAGCTCGGGACTAGCTGGGGAGACCCAGTACTTC. Its translation is CASSSGLAGETQYF. The V call is TRBV7-8, the J call TRBJ2-5; TRBD2 matches at 9 bases. This CDR3 is built from 14 residues. Germline V gene sequence: CDR1 SGHVS, CDR2 FQNEAQ. Losses at the gene ends were 4 bases for V and 5 bases for J; bases not matched to a gene: 5. Full variable domain (outside the CDR3, taken from reference TRBV7-8 and TRBJ2-5): GAGVSQSPRYKVAKRGQDVALRCDPISGHVSLFWYQQALGQGPEFLTYFQNEAQLDKSGLPSDRFFAERPEGSVSTLKIQRTQQEDSAVYLCASSSGLAGETQYFGPGTRLLVL.

The chain recombines TRBV29-1 with TRBJ1-1; TRBD1 aligns across 7 bases. The CDR3 runs to 12 residues. With 7 bases clipped from V and 7 bases from J, the junction kept 9 bases outside the gene matches. Germline V CDR1 and CDR2: SQVTM, ANQGSEA. CDR3 DNA sequence: TGCAGCGGTAGTAGACAGGGCGGTGAAGCTTTCTTT. Its translation: CSGSRQGGEAFF. The variable domain in full, with the rest retrieved from reference TRBV29-1 and TRBJ1-1, is SAVISQKPSRDICQRGTSLTIQCQVDSQVTMMFWYRQQPGQSLTLIATANQGSEATYESGFVIDKFPISRPNLTFSTLTVSNMSPEDSSIYLCSGSRQGGEAFFGQGTRLTVV.

The chain employs TRBV19 and TRBJ2-7; 10 bases fit TRBD2. Unmatched junction bases numbered 10, after V lost 6 bases and J lost 5 bases. This CDR3 has 15 residues. The germline V gene has CDR1 LNHDA and CDR2 SQIVND (reference sequence). CDR3 nucleotides: TGTGCCAGTAGCTCGAGCCGGCTAGCGGGAGACGAGCAGTACTTC. This sequence encodes CASSSSRLAGDEQYF.

Remarks on this clone: This same CDR3 is encoded by further DNA sequences in the sample. The chain joins TRBV7-9 to TRBJ2-2; D gene unclear. The CDR3 is 11 residues long. Germline-derived CDR1 and CDR2 are SEHNR and FQNEAQ (reference sequence). Trimming stripped 3 bases from V and 7 bases from J, with 3 bases between. The CDR3 DNA follows: TGTGCCAGCAGCTTTCTCGGGGAGCTGTTTTTT. The encoded protein is CASSFLGELFF.